The 32 T cell receptor beta chains presented below share a single source sample, sequenced in a study of T cell responses to AZD1222 COVID-19 vaccine. TCRdb keeps only in-frame clones here, not all; method: immunoSEQ multiplex PCR. The data show roughly 150,000 clones, more than 75% seen once. The sample here was peripheral blood, taken 28 days after the second AZD1222 dose. These receptors were collected from an adult who received the AZD1222 COVID-19 vaccine.

The chain couples TRBV28 to TRBJ1-2; D is unclear. Germline-derived CDR1 and CDR2 are MDHEN and SYDVKM. The V and J ends lost 3 bases and 4 bases respectively, with 12 bases between them. The CDR3 has 14 residues. The CDR3 sequence: CASSFTTVAYGYTF. CDR3 coding DNA: TGTGCCAGCAGTTTCACGACTGTAGCCTATGGCTACACCTTC.

This clone showed up just a few times. The V call is TRBV14, the J call TRBJ2-2, with D tentatively TRBD1 or TRBD2 (5 bases each). The V end lost 7 bases, the J end lost 9 bases, and 24 bases lay between the germline ends. Germline V CDR1 and CDR2: SGHDN, FVKESK. This CDR3 region has 16 residues. Here the CDR3 reads CASTPTAAGSPRELFF. DNA for the CDR3: TGTGCCAGCACCCCTACCGCGGCAGGGAGTCCCAGGGAGCTGTTTTTT.

The genes are TRBV9 and TRBJ2-7; 7 nucleotides agree with TRBD2. With V trimmed by 0 bases and J by 7 bases, 10 bases remained unmatched. Germline V lookup: CDR1 SGDLS, CDR2 YYNGEE. The CDR3 sequence is 15 residues long. This chain's CDR3 is CASSVGLREPREQYF. CDR3 coding DNA: TGTGCCAGCAGCGTAGGGCTGCGGGAGCCGAGAGAGCAGTACTTC.

This clone was observed a handful of times. V and J are TRBV9 and TRBJ2-7; a possible D gene is TRBD2 (5 bases). CDR1 is SGDLS and CDR2 is YYNGEE in the germline V gene. V shed 0 bases and J shed 4 bases, with 17 bases lying between them. The CDR3 sequence is 16 residues long. DNA for the CDR3: TGTGCCAGCAGCGTAGGACCTGGGAGCGCTGTATACGAGCAGTACTTC. It yields the protein CASSVGPGSAVYEQYF. The full variable domain, its missing parts supplied by reference TRBV9 and TRBJ2-7, is DSGVTQTPKHLITATGQRVTLRCSPRSGDLSVYWYQQSLDQGLQFLIQYYNGEERAKGNILERFSAQQFPDLHSELNLSSLELGDSALYFCASSVGPGSAVYEQYFGPGTRLTVT.

The J gene is TRBJ1-2, the V gene TRBV6-5, with 8 nucleotides matching TRBD1. The CDR3 is 11 residues long. The germline CDR1 and CDR2 sequences are MNHEY and SVGAGI. With 6 bases clipped from V and 9 bases from J, the junction kept 3 bases outside the gene matches. This chain's CDR3 is CASRDRARYTF. The CDR3 bases are TGTGCCAGCAGGGACAGGGCTCGCTACACCTTC.

This clone came up once. The rearrangement uses TRBV7-6 and TRBJ2-5, with 9 bases lining up with TRBD2. Germline V gene data show CDR1 as SGHVS and CDR2 as FNYEAQ. With V trimmed by 5 bases and J by 5 bases, 15 bases remained unmatched. CDR3 length: 17 amino acids. CDR3 residues: CASSASPTSGGGETQYF. The CDR3 bases are TGTGCCAGCAGCGCTAGTCCGACTAGCGGTGGGGGCGAGACCCAGTACTTC.

J is TRBJ2-7 and V is TRBV3-1 (or the pseudogene TRBV3-2); D gene unclear. The CDR3 sequence is 12 residues long. The V gene's germline CDR1 is LGHDT and CDR2 YNNKEL (reference sequence). V lost 4 bases and J 7 bases, leaving 11 bases between the germline ends. In nucleotides, the CDR3 is TGTGCCAGCAGCCCCCACGCCGGGGAGCAGTACTTC. It is translated as CASSPHAGEQYF.

This chain uses TRBV10-2 with TRBJ1-2, with a possible D match to TRBD1 (5 bases). V was trimmed by 4 bases and J by 8 bases, leaving 14 bases between them. The germline V gene has CDR1 WSHSY and CDR2 SAAADI. The CDR3 sequence is 13 residues long. For the CDR3, the DNA is TGCGCCAGCAGTGCTCAGCCTGGGGGGGGCTACACCTTC. It codes for CASSAQPGGGYTF.

The V call is TRBV25-1, the J call TRBJ1-3; D perhaps matches TRBD1 (5 bases). Per germline, CDR1 MGHDK and CDR2 SYGVNS. The V end lost 5 bases, the J end lost 8 bases, and 19 bases lay between the germline ends. The CDR3 has 15 residues. This CDR3 is CASSLGLLEGDTIYF. The CDR3 DNA reads as TGTGCCAGCAGTTTGGGACTACTGGAAGGTGACACCATATATTTT.

The chain recombines TRBV12-5 with TRBJ2-1; D unclear. CDR1 LGHNT and CDR2 FRNRAP come from the germline V gene. V lost 5 bases and J lost 5, with 19 bases in between. The CDR3 runs to 16 residues. The CDR3 sequence is CASGRPQGFADNEQFF. The CDR3 region has the DNA TGTGCTAGTGGTCGGCCCCAAGGGTTCGCAGACAATGAGCAGTTCTTC.

The J gene is TRBJ2-6, the V gene TRBV19; TRBD2 agrees at 10 bases. The CDR3 has 18 residues. The V gene end was trimmed by 2 bases and the J gene end by 3 bases; junction bases not matched to a gene: 7. Germline assignment: CDR1 LNHDA and CDR2 SQIVND (reference sequence). This CDR3 reads CASSITGLAGVGANVLTF. The DNA of the CDR3 is TGTGCCAGTAGTATAACTGGCCTAGCGGGAGTTGGGGCCAACGTCCTGACTTTC.

Turning to this clone: The sample contains more than one DNA sequence encoding this CDR3. This chain connects TRBV28 to TRBJ1-3; D gene ambiguous. Germline V CDR1 and CDR2: MDHEN, SYDVKM. V dropped 6 bases and J dropped 1 base, with 4 bases sitting between them. CDR3 length: 12 residues. This CDR3 reads CASRSSGNTIYF. The CDR3 DNA reads TGTGCCAGCAGGTCATCTGGAAACACCATATATTTT.

V and J are TRBV7-2 and TRBJ2-3; TRBD2 is a possible D gene (5 bases). In germline, CDR1 is SGHTA, CDR2 FQGNSA. There are 15 residues in the CDR3. V was shortened by 3 bases and J by 4 bases, with 14 bases between the two germline ends. The DNA for the CDR3 is TGTGCCAGCAGCTTTTCGGCGGGTAGCGCAGATACGCAGTATTTT. This sequence encodes CASSFSAGSADTQYF.

This clone has more than one count but fewer than ten. The chain carries TRBV7-2 and TRBJ2-1, with D unresolved. Looked up from germline, CDR1 is SGHTA and CDR2 is FQGNSA. The CDR3 contains 14 residues. Deletions cut 5 bases from V and 5 bases from J, with 13 bases between. The CDR3 sequence: CASSEVGSHNEQFF. The CDR3 DNA is TGTGCCAGCAGCGAAGTGGGGTCTCACAATGAGCAGTTCTTC.

The genes are TRBV5-1 and TRBJ2-7; 7 bases map to TRBD1. This CDR3 has 14 residues. Losses at the gene ends were 4 bases for V and 2 bases for J; bases not matched to a gene: 6. The germline V gene encodes CDR1 SGHRS and CDR2 YFSETQ. CDR3 DNA sequence: TGCGCCAGCAGCCCTGACAGGGTTCCCTACGAGCAGTACTTC. It translates to CASSPDRVPYEQYF.

This chain uses TRBV7-9 with TRBJ2-7, with 7 bases fitting TRBD1. Trimming at V came to 5 bases and at J to 6 bases, leaving 10 bases not matched to a gene. Germline V gives CDR1 SEHNR, CDR2 FQNEAQ (reference sequence). This CDR3 comprises 14 residues. DNA for the CDR3: TGTGCCAGCAGCCCACCCAGGACAGGCACCGAGCAGTACTTC. Translating it yields CASSPPRTGTEQYF.

The genes are TRBV18 and TRBJ2-7; 7 bases are shared with TRBD1. CDR3 length: 13 residues. J was trimmed by 3 bases and V by 6 bases; bases with no gene match: 5. The germline CDR1 and CDR2 sequences are KGHSH and LQKENI. CDR3 nucleotide sequence: TGTGCCAGCTCGCCCAGGGGGAACTACGAGCAGTACTTC. Protein product: CASSPRGNYEQYF.

Of note for this clone: Different DNA sequences within this sample yield the same CDR3. The rearrangement joins TRBV5-4 to TRBJ2-3, with 7 bases fitting TRBD2. Unmatched junction bases numbered 6, after V lost 5 bases and J lost 0 bases. Per germline, CDR1 SGHNT and CDR2 YYREEE (reference sequence). This CDR3 spans 15 amino acids. The CDR3 coding sequence is TGTGCCAGCAGTTTAGATAGCGGGAGCACAGATACGCAGTATTTT. Encoded protein: CASSLDSGSTDTQYF.

The chain carries TRBV27 and TRBJ2-4, with 8 bases matching TRBD1. Germline V lookup: CDR1 MNHEY, CDR2 SMNVEV (reference sequence). The CDR3 has 17 residues. The V segment lost 4 bases and the J segment 2 bases; nucleotides outside the gene matches: 10. This CDR3 reads CASSSGRGLLTKNIQYF. CDR3 sequence (DNA): TGTGCCAGCAGTTCGGGCAGGGGGCTTTTGACCAAAAACATTCAGTACTTC.

The rearrangement joins TRBV7-2 to TRBJ1-1; D uncertain. With 1 base removed from V and 0 bases from J, the gap between germline ends came to 6 bases. Looked up from germline, CDR1 is SGHTA and CDR2 is FQGNSA. The CDR3 runs to 14 residues. CDR3 region: CASSLGYLNTEAFF. The CDR3, as DNA: TGTGCCAGCAGCTTAGGGTACTTGAACACTGAAGCTTTCTTT.

J is TRBJ2-7 and V is TRBV6-5; 8 bases align to TRBD1. The CDR3 has 12 amino acids. Germline V gene sequence: CDR1 MNHEY, CDR2 SVGAGI. V gave up 7 bases and J gave up 2 bases; unmatched junction bases: 1. CDR3 sequence reads: CASTGGTYEQYF. The CDR3, as DNA: TGTGCCAGCACAGGGGGCACCTACGAGCAGTACTTC.

The CDR3: CATSRDTGGGRVATQYF. CDR3 nucleotide sequence: TGTGCCACCAGCAGGGATACAGGGGGCGGAAGGGTAGCGACCCAGTACTTC. The V gene is TRBV15, the J gene TRBJ2-5; the match to TRBD1 covers 9 bases. V gave up 3 bases and J gave up 7 bases; unmatched junction bases: 15. CDR3 length equals 17 residues. Germline values: CDR1 LNHNV, CDR2 YYDKDF (reference sequence).

V usage is TRBV5-8 and J usage is TRBJ2-2; 8 nucleotides align to TRBD1. V lost 0 bases, J lost 6 bases, and 4 bases stayed unmatched. Germline CDR1 reads SGHTS; CDR2 reads YDEGEE. This CDR3 has 15 amino acids. The DNA for the CDR3 is TGTGCCAGCAGCTTGGGACAGGGGTTGGCCGGGGAGCTGTTTTTT. Translating gives CASSLGQGLAGELFF.

The chain joins TRBV6-5 to TRBJ2-1; the D gene could be TRBD1 or TRBD2 (5 bases each). The length of the CDR3 is 16 residues. The germline V and J ends were trimmed by 2 bases and 4 bases, with 15 bases remaining between them. Per germline, CDR1 MNHEY and CDR2 SVGAGI. CDR3 amino acids: CASSYAPGQGYNEQFF. CDR3 in DNA: TGTGCCAGCAGTTACGCTCCGGGGCAGGGATACAATGAGCAGTTCTTC.

This clone was counted a single time. This chain joins TRBV19 and TRBJ1-4; D unresolved. The CDR3 sequence is 13 residues long. Between the trimmed V and J ends, which lost 7 bases and 6 bases, there was a span of 12 bases. Germline CDR1 and CDR2: LNHDA and SQIVND (reference sequence). In DNA form, the CDR3 reads TGTGCCAGTAACCCGGGGTGGGATGAAAAACTGTTTTTT. Translated: CASNPGWDEKLFF.

This sequence joins TRBV29-1 and TRBJ2-1; perhaps TRBD2 as D (5 bases). Germline V gene lookup returns CDR1 SQVTM and CDR2 ANQGSEA. Trimming took 4 bases from V and 4 from J, leaving 11 bases between them. The CDR3 is 13 residues long. The CDR3 spells CSVGPGSYNEQFF. CDR3 in DNA: TGCAGCGTTGGGCCTGGGAGTTACAATGAGCAGTTCTTC.

CDR3 loop: CASSLGTSGKTQYF. The CDR3 DNA is TGTGCCAGCAGCTTAGGGACTAGCGGGAAGACCCAGTACTTC. V and J are TRBV7-9 and TRBJ2-5; the match to TRBD2 covers 12 bases. CDR3 length equals 14 residues. V shed 1 base and J 6 bases; nucleotides not matched to a gene: 0. Germline-derived CDR1 and CDR2 are SEHNR and FQNEAQ (reference sequence).

This chain links TRBV3-1 (or the pseudogene TRBV3-2) with TRBJ2-5, with D hard to call. V was shortened by 1 base and J by 5 bases, with 2 bases between the two germline ends. There are 11 residues in the CDR3. Germline V gene data show CDR1 as LGHDT and CDR2 as YNNKEL (reference sequence). The CDR3 here is CASSQGETQYF. The CDR3 DNA follows: TGTGCCAGCAGCCAAGGCGAGACCCAGTACTTC.

The J gene is TRBJ2-3, the V gene TRBV4-2; TRBD2 aligns across 12 bases. The V gene's germline CDR1 is LGHNA and CDR2 YNFKEQ. CDR3 size: 17 residues. The junction had 7 bases not matched to a gene; V was cut back by 4 bases and J by 2 bases. The CDR3 DNA follows: TGTGCCAGCAGCCCCGACGGACTAGCGGGACCCACAGATACGCAGTATTTT. Protein product: CASSPDGLAGPTDTQYF.

CDR3 DNA: TGTGCCAGCAGCGCTACAGGGGGCTGGGACACCATATATTTT. Translation gives CASSATGGWDTIYF. The chain carries TRBV9 and TRBJ1-3; 9 bases map to TRBD1. Germline loops: CDR1 SGDLS, CDR2 YYNGEE. The CDR3 runs 14 residues. The V and J ends lost 3 bases and 8 bases, in that order; junction bases with no gene match: 6.

This chain joins TRBV4-1 and TRBJ1-6; no clear D. The CDR3 runs 14 residues. V was shortened by 0 bases and J by 6 bases, with 6 bases between the two germline ends. CDR1 and CDR2 from the germline V gene are MGHRA and YSYEKL. The CDR3 bases are TGCGCCAGCAGCCAAGATGTACCTAATTCACCCCTCCACTTT. Its protein is CASSQDVPNSPLHF.

A single count supports this clone. V is TRBV7-2 and J is TRBJ1-2; 8 bases line up with TRBD1. The germline CDR1 and CDR2 sequences are SGHTA and FQGNSA. V trimming: 10 bases; J trimming: 0 bases; junction bases outside the gene matches: 13. This CDR3 is built from 16 residues. The CDR3 is CATRGQGKNSNYGYTF. The CDR3 region has the DNA TGTGCCACCAGGGGGCAGGGCAAAAATTCTAACTATGGCTACACCTTC. The variable domain in full, completed from reference TRBV7-2 and TRBJ1-2, reads GAGVSQSPSNKVTEKGKDVELRCDPISGHTALYWYRQSLGQGLEFLIYFQGNSAPDKSGLPSDRFSAERTGGSVSTLTIQRTQQEDSAVYLCATRGQGKNSNYGYTFGSGTRLTVV.